Listed here are 19 T cell receptor beta chains from one sample, sequenced in a study of blood T cells in healthy people across ages. PCR was performed a second time for roughly 7 to 12 cycles using a sample-barcoded 5' primer and a J-beta primer mix. MiXCR was run by TCRdb on the 5' RACE reads, yielding one entry per CDR3 protein. This sample carries over 700,000 distinct CDR3 sequences, around 25% of them seen once, and the ten largest clones take more than 7.5%. The same data also contributed to another study, on T cells of mothers and their children.

Sequencing was carried out using blood. The receptors originated from a boy younger than 18 in good health.

The gene calls are TRBV12-3 or TRBV12-4 and TRBJ2-5, with D perhaps TRBD1 or TRBD2 (5 bases each). V shed 6 bases and J shed 4 bases, with 18 bases lying between them. The CDR3 runs to 15 residues. In DNA form, the CDR3 reads TGTGCCAGCAGCTCCTCAAGGTACGGGACAGAGACCCAGTACTTC. It encodes CASSSSRYGTETQYF.

In this sample, this clonotype turned up a few times. The J gene is TRBJ1-2, the V gene TRBV6-1, with 12 bases lining up with TRBD1. The germline V gene has CDR1 MNHNS and CDR2 SASEGT. Trimming took 6 bases from V and 4 from J; bases not matched to a gene: 6. The CDR3 consists of 15 residues. CDR3 coding DNA: TGTGCCAGCAGGGCTGGGACAGGGGGCCTCTATGGCTACACCTTC. Translation gives CASRAGTGGLYGYTF.

The J gene is TRBJ2-5, the V gene TRBV20-1; possible D gene TRBD1, 6 bases. This CDR3 is built from 12 residues. V shed 6 bases and J shed 5 bases, with 13 bases lying between them. From germline, CDR1 is DFQATT and CDR2 SNEGSKA (reference sequence). This chain's CDR3 is CSAFSGVETQYF. In DNA, the CDR3 is TGCAGTGCCTTCTCAGGGGTCGAGACCCAGTACTTC.

In the case of this clonotype: The germline gene is not matched at one end of the junction; a read error may be the cause. This sequence joins TRBV13 and TRBJ2-1; no reliable D call. Germline lookup yields CDR1 PRHDT and CDR2 FYEKMQ (reference sequence). The length of the CDR3 is 15 residues. CDR3 protein: CASSSTATPYNEQSF. The CDR3 nucleotides read TGTGCCAGCAGCTCAACCGCGACACCCTACAATGAGCAGTCCTTC.

The rearrangement joins TRBV11-2 to TRBJ2-7; D not resolved. Trimming shortened V by 0 bases and J by 9 bases, and 18 bases separated the two germline ends. The germline V gene encodes CDR1 SGHAT and CDR2 FQNNGV. The length of the CDR3 is 15 residues. The CDR3 is CASSLETVRLFGQYF. The CDR3 DNA follows: TGTGCCAGCAGCTTAGAAACGGTTCGACTCTTTGGGCAGTACTTC.

This clonotype was detected a few times. This chain connects TRBV7-2 to TRBJ2-5, with 10 bases lining up with TRBD1. Per germline, CDR1 SGHTA and CDR2 FQGNSA. The V and J ends lost 1 base and 5 bases, in that order; junction bases with no gene match: 7. The CDR3 runs 16 residues. Here the CDR3 reads CASSLGRDRGGETQYF. The CDR3 DNA reads as TGTGCCAGCAGCTTAGGCCGGGACAGGGGAGGGGAGACCCAGTACTTC. The entire variable domain, with the rest obtained from reference TRBV7-2 and TRBJ2-5, is as follows: GAGVSQSPSNKVTEKGKDVELRCDPISGHTALYWYRQSLGQGLEFLIYFQGNSAPDKSGLPSDRFSAERTGGSVSTLTIQRTQQEDSAVYLCASSLGRDRGGETQYFGPGTRLLVL.

The rearrangement joins TRBV7-2 to TRBJ1-1; a weak D match, TRBD1 (6 bases). Between the trimmed V and J ends, which lost 5 bases and 0 bases, there was a span of 22 bases. Germline values: CDR1 SGHTA, CDR2 FQGNSA. CDR3 length: 18 residues. The chain's CDR3 is CASSQGGPGQVVNTEAFF. Written as DNA, the CDR3 is TGTGCCAGCAGCCAAGGGGGGCCGGGACAAGTTGTGAACACTGAAGCTTTCTTT.

V gene TRBV5-1 combines with J gene TRBJ2-1; the match to TRBD1 covers 9 bases. Looked up from germline, CDR1 is SGHRS and CDR2 is YFSETQ. V lost 4 bases and J lost 0; bases outside the gene matches: 8. The CDR3 covers 17 residues. For the CDR3, the DNA is TGCGCCAGCAGCCTTGGACCGGGACAGGGCTCCTACAATGAGCAGTTCTTC. Translation: CASSLGPGQGSYNEQFF.

Concerning this clonotype: A read error may explain this, as a much larger clone is one base away. The CDR3 coding sequence is TGTGCCATCAGTGGATTTGCCTTTAGCGGGGAGGAAGAGACCCAGTACTTC. Amino acid sequence: CAISGFAFSGEEETQYF. The V and J genes are TRBV10-3 and TRBJ2-5; 8 bases map to TRBD2. Trimming removed 4 bases from V and 3 bases from J; junction bases left unmatched: 13. CDR1 ENHRY and CDR2 SYGVKD come from the germline V gene. The CDR3 sequence is 17 residues long.

This clonotype was counted between two and nine times. V usage is TRBV13 and J usage is TRBJ1-2; TRBD1 is a possible D gene (5 bases). Germline V lookup: CDR1 PRHDT, CDR2 FYEKMQ (reference sequence). V was trimmed by 2 bases and J by 4 bases, leaving 11 bases between them. The CDR3 loop spans 14 amino acids. In DNA, the CDR3 is TGTGCCAGCAGCTTACGGGGGGTTCTCTATGGCTACACCTTC. It specifies CASSLRGVLYGYTF. Complete variable domain (other parts from reference TRBV13 and TRBJ1-2): AAGVIQSPRHLIKEKRETATLKCYPIPRHDTVYWYQQGPGQDPQFLISFYEKMQSDKGSIPDRFSAQQFSDYHSELNMSSLELGDSALYFCASSLRGVLYGYTFGSGTRLTVV.

The V call is TRBV7-8, the J call TRBJ2-1; 8 nucleotides agree with TRBD2. The CDR3 consists of 16 residues. Germline V gives CDR1 SGHVS, CDR2 FQNEAQ. Losses at the gene ends were 0 bases for V and 5 bases for J; bases not matched to a gene: 6. The CDR3 loop reads CASSLAAGGHNNEQFF. Here the CDR3 DNA reads TGTGCCAGCAGCTTAGCGGCGGGAGGCCATAACAATGAGCAGTTCTTC.

This clonotype appeared many times. The CDR3 reads CASSREETQYF. DNA of the CDR3: TGTGCCAGCAGCCGAGAAGAGACCCAGTACTTC. The chain carries TRBV28 and TRBJ2-5; no clear D gene. Germline values: CDR1 MDHEN, CDR2 SYDVKM. V lost 6 bases and J lost 3, with 5 bases in between. This CDR3 comprises 11 residues.

This clonotype has more than one count but fewer than ten. The chain couples TRBV20-1 to TRBJ2-7; a possible D gene is TRBD1 (6 bases). Germline values: CDR1 DFQATT, CDR2 SNEGSKA (reference sequence). V lost 5 bases to trimming and J lost 3 bases, with 11 bases between them. The CDR3 consists of 12 residues. CDR3 sequence reads: CSAPTRGYEQYF. In DNA form, the CDR3 reads TGCAGTGCTCCGACCAGGGGCTACGAGCAGTACTTC.

This clonotype was recorded at least ten times. The chain links TRBV7-2 to TRBJ2-2; 9 nucleotides line up with TRBD2. The CDR3 has 15 amino acids. Germline V gene data show CDR1 as SGHTA and CDR2 as FQGNSA. With V trimmed by 3 bases and J by 1 base, 0 bases remained unmatched. The CDR3 DNA is TGTGCCAGCAGCTTGACTAGCGGGAACACCGGGGAGCTGTTTTTT. As protein: CASSLTSGNTGELFF.

V is TRBV12-3 or TRBV12-4 and J is TRBJ2-3, with D tentatively TRBD1 or TRBD2 (5 bases each). The V end was cut by 7 bases, the J end by 13 bases, with 21 bases between. The CDR3 runs 13 residues. The CDR3 protein is CASTLTPQGAEYF. The CDR3 DNA reads TGTGCCAGCACTCTGACTCCCCAGGGAGCTGAGTATTTT.

This chain connects TRBV28 to TRBJ1-6, with 8 bases fitting TRBD1. The junction had 4 bases not matched to a gene; V was cut back by 3 bases and J by 6 bases. The CDR3 runs to 15 residues. Germline V gene lookup returns CDR1 MDHEN and CDR2 SYDVKM. The CDR3 region is CASSLTGAGNSPLHF. In nucleotides, the CDR3 is TGTGCCAGCAGTTTGACAGGGGCCGGTAATTCACCCCTCCACTTT. The full variable domain, rest sourced from reference TRBV28 and TRBJ1-6, is DVKVTQSSRYLVKRTGEKVFLECVQDMDHENMFWYRQDPGLGLRLIYFSYDVKMKEKGDIPEGYSVSREKKERFSLILESASTNQTSMYLCASSLTGAGNSPLHFGNGTRLTVT.

The chain has TRBV4-2 and TRBJ2-5, with 9 bases identical to TRBD2. The CDR3 has 16 amino acids. Trimming removed 2 bases from V and 4 bases from J; junction bases left unmatched: 8. CDR1 and CDR2 (germline): LGHNA, YNFKEQ. The CDR3 loop reads CASSQSRSSGGETQYF. DNA for the CDR3: TGTGCCAGCAGCCAATCTCGGAGTAGCGGGGGAGAGACCCAGTACTTC.

The rearrangement uses TRBV11-2 and TRBJ2-7; the D is unclear. This CDR3 is 15 amino acids long. The germline V gene encodes CDR1 SGHAT and CDR2 FQNNGV. Between the trimmed V and J ends, which lost 1 base and 6 bases, there was a span of 16 bases. The CDR3 nucleotides are TGTGCCAGCAGCTTAGGAGCTAGGGCGGTCGGCGAGCAGTACTTC. It specifies CASSLGARAVGEQYF.

This clonotype is a singleton in its sample. Here the CDR3 omits its conserved ending phenylalanine or tryptophan, so a read error is the likely source. The chain employs TRBV27 and TRBJ1-1; D unresolved. Germline V lookup: CDR1 MNHEY, CDR2 SMNVEV (reference sequence). The CDR3 covers 15 residues. V was clipped by 6 bases and J by 4 bases, with 18 bases between them. CDR3 region: CASSPVDRRVTEAFS. The CDR3 coding sequence is TGTGCCAGCAGCCCGGTTGACCGGAGAGTCACTGAAGCTTTCTCT.